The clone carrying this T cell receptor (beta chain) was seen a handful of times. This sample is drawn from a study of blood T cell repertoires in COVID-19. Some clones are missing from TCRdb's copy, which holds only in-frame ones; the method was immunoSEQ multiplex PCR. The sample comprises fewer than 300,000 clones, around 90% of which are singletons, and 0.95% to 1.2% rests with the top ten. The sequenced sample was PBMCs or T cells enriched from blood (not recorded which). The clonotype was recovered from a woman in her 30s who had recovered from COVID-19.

DNA for the CDR3: TGTGCCAGCAGTGCAGGGGGAACCATCTATAATTCACCCCTCCACTTT. Its protein is CASSAGGTIYNSPLHF. The gene calls are TRBV2 and TRBJ1-6; 7 bases line up with TRBD1. Germline V CDR1 and CDR2: SNHLY, FYNNEI. V gave up 4 bases and J gave up 3 bases; unmatched junction bases: 6. The CDR3 sequence is 16 residues long. Looking up the rest from reference TRBV2 and TRBJ1-6 gives the full variable domain: EPEVTQTPSHQVTQMGQEVILRCVPISNHLYFYWYRQILGQKVEFLVSFYNNEISEKSEIFDDQFSVERPDGSNFTLKIRSTKLEDSAMYFCASSAGGTIYNSPLHFGNGTRLTVT.